This is a list of T cell receptor beta chains from one sample in a study of T cell changes during pregnancy in multiple sclerosis. Method: immunoSEQ multiplex PCR; TCRdb's copy keeps in-frame clones and lacks some. The top ten clones hold around 4.2% of a sample with fewer than 45,000 clones, approximately 91% of them seen once. This specimen consisted of peripheral blood, obtained in the second trimester of pregnancy. The source is a female donor in good health, enrolled as a control in a pregnancy study. The CDR3 runs from the conserved cysteine through the conserved F or W. Each record gives: D gene, clone size, J gene, V gene, CDR3 protein, CDR3 DNA. The D gene is left open where the match is weak. Clone size appears in some rows only: once, few, many, or a class for an expanded clone.

d_gene: TRBD2
abundance: .
j_gene: TRBJ2-7
v_gene: TRBV4-1
CDR3aa: CASSQDEGLAGSSYEQYF
CDR3nt: TGCGCCAGCAGCCAAGATGAAGGACTAGCGGGGAGCTCCTACGAGCAGTACTTC

d_gene: TRBD1
abundance: .
j_gene: TRBJ1-2
v_gene: TRBV2
CDR3aa: CASSTFGQGAQGYTF
CDR3nt: TGTGCCAGCAGTACCTTTGGACAGGGGGCTCAGGGCTACACCTTC

d_gene: .
abundance: .
j_gene: TRBJ1-2
v_gene: TRBV5-1
CDR3aa: CASSPEPNRYGYTF
CDR3nt: TGCGCCAGCAGCCCTGAACCCAACCGGTATGGCTACACCTTC

d_gene: .
abundance: .
j_gene: TRBJ2-7
v_gene: TRBV7-9
CDR3aa: CASSPDRWVYEQYF
CDR3nt: TGTGCCAGCAGCCCCGACAGGTGGGTCTACGAGCAGTACTTC

d_gene: .
abundance: .
j_gene: TRBJ1-4
v_gene: TRBV7-8
CDR3aa: CASSLLGLFNEKLFF
CDR3nt: TGTGCCAGCAGCTTATTGGGACTGTTTAATGAAAAACTGTTTTTT

d_gene: TRBD2
abundance: .
j_gene: TRBJ2-7
v_gene: TRBV28
CDR3aa: CASSLLAGVSHEQYF
CDR3nt: TGTGCCAGCAGTTTACTGGCGGGAGTTTCCCACGAGCAGTACTTC

d_gene: TRBD2
abundance: .
j_gene: TRBJ2-7
v_gene: TRBV9
CDR3aa: CASSAGGLAGTDEQYF
CDR3nt: TGTGCCAGCAGCGCCGGGGGACTAGCGGGGACCGACGAGCAGTACTTC

d_gene: .
abundance: .
j_gene: TRBJ1-2
v_gene: TRBV7-9
CDR3aa: CASSNREVYGYTF
CDR3nt: TGTGCCAGCAGCAACCGGGAAGTCTATGGCTACACCTTC

d_gene: .
abundance: .
j_gene: TRBJ2-2
v_gene: TRBV4-1
CDR3aa: CASSQDRDSWSGELFF
CDR3nt: TGCGCCAGCAGCCAAGATAGGGACTCCTGGTCGGGGGAGCTGTTTTTT

d_gene: TRBD1
abundance: .
j_gene: TRBJ1-2
v_gene: TRBV5-6
CDR3aa: CASSWGQGDGYTF
CDR3nt: TGTGCCAGCAGCTGGGGACAGGGGGATGGCTACACCTTC

d_gene: TRBD1
abundance: .
j_gene: TRBJ1-5
v_gene: TRBV27
CDR3aa: CASSFLGQGHQPQHF
CDR3nt: TGTGCCAGCAGTTTTTTGGGACAGGGGCATCAGCCCCAGCATTTT

d_gene: TRBD1
abundance: .
j_gene: TRBJ1-2
v_gene: TRBV19
CDR3aa: CASSRQGFTYGYTF
CDR3nt: TGTGCCAGTAGCCGACAGGGTTTTACCTATGGCTACACCTTC

d_gene: .
abundance: .
j_gene: TRBJ1-6
v_gene: TRBV28
CDR3aa: CASSLTESSYNSPLHF
CDR3nt: TGTGCCAGCAGTTTGACAGAAAGCTCCTATAATTCACCCCTCCACTTT

d_gene: .
abundance: .
j_gene: TRBJ2-3
v_gene: TRBV21-1
CDR3aa: CASSKEAGNTDTQYF
CDR3nt: TGTGCCAGCAGCAAAGAGGCAGGGAACACAGATACGCAGTATTTT

d_gene: TRBD1
abundance: .
j_gene: TRBJ1-5
v_gene: TRBV28
CDR3aa: CASSEGQGASQPQHF
CDR3nt: TGTGCCAGCAGCGAAGGACAGGGGGCAAGTCAGCCCCAGCATTTT

d_gene: .
abundance: .
j_gene: TRBJ2-5
v_gene: TRBV6-5
CDR3aa: CASSYFPSQETQYF
CDR3nt: TGTGCCAGCAGTTACTTCCCGAGCCAAGAGACCCAGTACTTC

d_gene: TRBD1
abundance: .
j_gene: TRBJ2-2
v_gene: TRBV27
CDR3aa: CASSKAGTANTGELFF
CDR3nt: TGTGCCAGCAGCAAAGCTGGGACAGCGAACACCGGGGAGCTGTTTTTT

d_gene: .
abundance: .
j_gene: TRBJ1-2
v_gene: TRBV5-6
CDR3aa: CASSLVGDGYTF
CDR3nt: TGTGCCAGCAGCTTGGTAGGGGATGGCTACACCTTC

d_gene: .
abundance: .
j_gene: TRBJ2-2
v_gene: TRBV29-1
CDR3aa: CSAGTSNTGELFF
CDR3nt: TGCAGCGCTGGGACATCTAACACCGGGGAGCTGTTTTTT

d_gene: .
abundance: .
j_gene: TRBJ1-4
v_gene: TRBV9
CDR3aa: CASSVGTDKNEKLFF
CDR3nt: TGTGCCAGCAGCGTAGGGACAGATAAAAATGAAAAACTGTTTTTT

d_gene: .
abundance: .
j_gene: TRBJ1-1
v_gene: TRBV5-6
CDR3aa: CASSFGQPNTEAFF
CDR3nt: TGTGCCAGCAGCTTCGGACAACCGAACACTGAAGCTTTCTTT

d_gene: TRBD1
abundance: .
j_gene: TRBJ1-2
v_gene: TRBV7-9
CDR3aa: CASSLQGAYNYGYTF
CDR3nt: TGTGCCAGCAGCCTACAGGGGGCGTATAACTATGGCTACACCTTC

d_gene: .
abundance: .
j_gene: TRBJ1-2
v_gene: TRBV5-4
CDR3aa: CASSSAGNYGYTF
CDR3nt: TGTGCCAGCAGCTCCGCGGGGAACTATGGCTACACCTTC

d_gene: TRBD2
abundance: .
j_gene: TRBJ2-7
v_gene: TRBV29-1
CDR3aa: CSVVWRGDPYEQYF
CDR3nt: TGCAGCGTTGTTTGGCGGGGGGACCCCTACGAGCAGTACTTC

d_gene: TRBD1
abundance: .
j_gene: TRBJ1-2
v_gene: TRBV4-3
CDR3aa: CASSASRGTGVRGYTF
CDR3nt: TGCGCCAGCAGCGCCAGTAGAGGGACAGGGGTGAGAGGCTACACCTTC

d_gene: TRBD2
abundance: once
j_gene: TRBJ2-1
v_gene: TRBV19
CDR3aa: CASSINPPSSGGYNEQFF
CDR3nt: TGTGCCAGTAGTATAAATCCCCCCTCTAGCGGGGGGTACAATGAGCAGTTCTTC

d_gene: TRBD2
abundance: .
j_gene: TRBJ2-5
v_gene: TRBV4-2
CDR3aa: CASSQEASGGGYQETQYF
CDR3nt: TGTGCCAGCAGCCAAGAGGCTAGCGGGGGAGGGTACCAAGAGACCCAGTACTTC

d_gene: .
abundance: .
j_gene: TRBJ2-5
v_gene: TRBV29-1
CDR3aa: CSVEDRRVLTQYF
CDR3nt: TGCAGCGTTGAAGATCGTCGTGTACTGACCCAGTACTTC

d_gene: .
abundance: .
j_gene: TRBJ2-3
v_gene: TRBV2
CDR3aa: CASSEAAWTDTQYF
CDR3nt: TGTGCCAGCAGTGAAGCGGCTTGGACAGATACGCAGTATTTT

d_gene: .
abundance: .
j_gene: TRBJ2-1
v_gene: TRBV4-3
CDR3aa: CASSQGQQRAEQFF
CDR3nt: TGCGCCAGCAGCCAAGGGCAGCAGAGGGCGGAGCAGTTCTTC

d_gene: .
abundance: .
j_gene: TRBJ2-7
v_gene: TRBV5-4
CDR3aa: CASSPTARSSYEQYF
CDR3nt: TGTGCCAGCAGCCCTACAGCCCGAAGCTCCTACGAGCAGTACTTC

d_gene: .
abundance: .
j_gene: TRBJ2-2
v_gene: TRBV5-1
CDR3aa: CASSPIPGVAGAPGELFF
CDR3nt: TGCGCCAGCAGCCCCATCCCCGGGGTGGCAGGGGCCCCCGGGGAGCTGTTTTTT

d_gene: .
abundance: .
j_gene: TRBJ1-1
v_gene: TRBV6-5
CDR3aa: CASSYSGGGTTEAFF
CDR3nt: TGTGCCAGCAGTTACTCGGGCGGGGGCACCACTGAAGCTTTCTTT

d_gene: TRBD1
abundance: .
j_gene: TRBJ1-5
v_gene: TRBV5-6
CDR3aa: CASSRDRAEPQHF
CDR3nt: TGTGCCAGCAGCCGGGACAGGGCCGAGCCCCAGCATTTT

d_gene: TRBD2
abundance: .
j_gene: TRBJ2-3
v_gene: TRBV13
CDR3aa: CASSLRVGKASGRASILYF
CDR3nt: TGTGCCAGCAGCTTAAGGGTTGGTAAGGCTAGCGGGAGGGCCTCCATACTGTATTTT

d_gene: .
abundance: .
j_gene: TRBJ1-6
v_gene: TRBV28
CDR3aa: CASTQGYNSPLHF
CDR3nt: TGTGCCAGCACACAGGGCTATAATTCACCCCTCCACTTT

d_gene: .
abundance: .
j_gene: TRBJ2-5
v_gene: TRBV5-5
CDR3aa: CASSLSGGSETQYF
CDR3nt: TGTGCCAGCAGCTTGTCGGGGGGCAGCGAGACCCAGTACTTC

d_gene: .
abundance: .
j_gene: TRBJ2-5
v_gene: TRBV9
CDR3aa: CASSVTGSQETQYF
CDR3nt: TGTGCCAGCAGTGTGACCGGGTCCCAAGAGACCCAGTACTTC

d_gene: .
abundance: few
j_gene: TRBJ1-2
v_gene: TRBV19
CDR3aa: CASSHTTGFYGYTF
CDR3nt: TGTGCCAGTAGTCATACTACAGGGTTCTATGGCTACACCTTC

d_gene: TRBD2
abundance: once
j_gene: TRBJ2-7
v_gene: TRBV4-2
CDR3aa: CASSPDGRGSEQYF
CDR3nt: TGTGCCAGCAGCCCGGACGGGCGGGGGTCCGAGCAGTACTTC

d_gene: .
abundance: .
j_gene: TRBJ2-7
v_gene: TRBV5-1
CDR3aa: CASSTWTVLREQYF
CDR3nt: TGCGCCAGCAGCACGTGGACAGTACTACGGGAGCAGTACTTC

d_gene: TRBD1
abundance: .
j_gene: TRBJ1-1
v_gene: TRBV2
CDR3aa: CASKNRGTGAGVDTEAFF
CDR3nt: TGTGCCAGCAAAAACCGGGGGACAGGGGCCGGGGTCGACACTGAAGCTTTCTTT

d_gene: .
abundance: .
j_gene: TRBJ2-7
v_gene: TRBV7-9
CDR3aa: CASSLAASMSEQYF
CDR3nt: TGTGCCAGCAGCTTAGCGGCTAGCATGAGCGAGCAGTACTTC

d_gene: TRBD1
abundance: few
j_gene: TRBJ2-7
v_gene: TRBV5-1
CDR3aa: CASSYGTGISYEQYF
CDR3nt: TGCGCCAGCAGCTATGGGACAGGGATTTCCTACGAGCAGTACTTC

d_gene: .
abundance: once
j_gene: TRBJ2-3
v_gene: TRBV9
CDR3aa: CASSPRGGRSTDTQYF
CDR3nt: TGTGCCAGCAGCCCCCGTGGGGGGAGATCCACAGATACGCAGTATTTT

d_gene: TRBD1
abundance: .
j_gene: TRBJ1-5
v_gene: TRBV5-8
CDR3aa: CASSGDRVSNQPQHF
CDR3nt: TGTGCCAGCAGCGGTGACAGGGTTAGCAATCAGCCCCAGCATTTT

d_gene: .
abundance: few
j_gene: TRBJ1-5
v_gene: TRBV2
CDR3aa: CASSEAGGYQPQHF
CDR3nt: TGTGCCAGCAGTGAAGCGGGAGGGTATCAGCCCCAGCATTTT

d_gene: TRBD2
abundance: .
j_gene: TRBJ2-7
v_gene: TRBV5-1
CDR3aa: CASSEGLAGIYEQYF
CDR3nt: TGCGCCAGCAGCGAGGGACTAGCGGGGATCTACGAGCAGTACTTC

d_gene: TRBD2
abundance: .
j_gene: TRBJ2-1
v_gene: TRBV5-1
CDR3aa: CASIDGLADNEQFF
CDR3nt: TGCGCCAGCATCGACGGGCTAGCGGACAATGAGCAGTTCTTC

d_gene: .
abundance: once
j_gene: TRBJ1-5
v_gene: TRBV4-1
CDR3aa: CASSVTGGKPQHF
CDR3nt: TGCGCCAGCAGCGTGACGGGGGGAAAGCCCCAGCATTTT

d_gene: TRBD2
abundance: .
j_gene: TRBJ2-1
v_gene: TRBV27
CDR3aa: CASSLSSGGLSYNEQFF
CDR3nt: TGTGCCAGCAGTTTATCAAGCGGGGGGCTCTCCTACAATGAGCAGTTCTTC

d_gene: .
abundance: .
j_gene: TRBJ2-1
v_gene: TRBV7-8
CDR3aa: CASSLAVRSTDEQFF
CDR3nt: TGTGCCAGCAGCTTAGCTGTCCGGAGCACGGATGAGCAGTTCTTC

d_gene: .
abundance: .
j_gene: TRBJ2-5
v_gene: TRBV6-5
CDR3aa: CASSLGTGTQYF
CDR3nt: TGTGCCAGCAGTCTGGGTACGGGGACCCAGTACTTC